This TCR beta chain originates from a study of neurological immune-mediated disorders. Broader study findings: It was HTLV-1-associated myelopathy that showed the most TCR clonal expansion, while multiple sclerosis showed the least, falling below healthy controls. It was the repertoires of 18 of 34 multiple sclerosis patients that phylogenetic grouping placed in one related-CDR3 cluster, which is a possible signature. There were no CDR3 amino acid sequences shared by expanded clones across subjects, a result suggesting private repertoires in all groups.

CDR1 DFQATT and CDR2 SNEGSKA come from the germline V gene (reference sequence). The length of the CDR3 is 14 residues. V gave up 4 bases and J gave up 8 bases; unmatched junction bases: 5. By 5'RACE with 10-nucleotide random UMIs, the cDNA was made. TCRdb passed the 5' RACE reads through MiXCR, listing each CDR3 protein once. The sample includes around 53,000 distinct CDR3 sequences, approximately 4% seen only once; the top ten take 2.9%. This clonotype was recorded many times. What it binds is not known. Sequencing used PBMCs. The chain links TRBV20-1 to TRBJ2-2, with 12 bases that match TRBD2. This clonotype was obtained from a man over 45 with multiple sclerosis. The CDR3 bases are TGCAGTGCTATACTAGCGGGAGGTGTAGGGGAGCTGTTTTTT. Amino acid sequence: CSAILAGGVGELFF.